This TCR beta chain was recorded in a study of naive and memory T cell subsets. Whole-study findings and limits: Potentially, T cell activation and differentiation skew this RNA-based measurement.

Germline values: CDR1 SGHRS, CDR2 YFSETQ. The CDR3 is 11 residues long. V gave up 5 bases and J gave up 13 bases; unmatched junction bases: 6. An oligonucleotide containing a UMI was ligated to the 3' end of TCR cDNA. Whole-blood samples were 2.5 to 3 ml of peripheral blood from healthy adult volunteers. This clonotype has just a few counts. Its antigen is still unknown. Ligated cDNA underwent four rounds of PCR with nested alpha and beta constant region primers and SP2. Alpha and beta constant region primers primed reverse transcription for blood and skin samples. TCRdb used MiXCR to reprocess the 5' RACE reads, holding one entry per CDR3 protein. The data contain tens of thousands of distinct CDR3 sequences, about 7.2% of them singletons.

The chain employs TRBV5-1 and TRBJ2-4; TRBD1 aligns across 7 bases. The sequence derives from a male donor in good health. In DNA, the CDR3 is TGCGCCAGCAGTGGGGACAGCTTACAGTACTTC. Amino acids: CASSGDSLQYF.